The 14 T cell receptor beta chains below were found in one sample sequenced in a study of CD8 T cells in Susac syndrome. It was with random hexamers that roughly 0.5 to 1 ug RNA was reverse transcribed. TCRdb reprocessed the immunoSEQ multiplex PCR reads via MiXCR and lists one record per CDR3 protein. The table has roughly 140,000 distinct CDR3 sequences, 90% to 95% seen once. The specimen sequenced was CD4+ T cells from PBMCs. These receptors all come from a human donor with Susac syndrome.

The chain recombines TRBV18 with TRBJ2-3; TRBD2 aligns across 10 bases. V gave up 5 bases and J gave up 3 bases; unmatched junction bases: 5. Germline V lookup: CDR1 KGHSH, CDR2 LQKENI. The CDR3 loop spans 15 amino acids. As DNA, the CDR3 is TGTGCCAGCTCAAAGCGGGGGGGCCCTACAGATACGCAGTATTTT. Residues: CASSKRGGPTDTQYF. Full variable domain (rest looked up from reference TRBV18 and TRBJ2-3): NAGVMQNPRHLVRRRGQEARLRCSPMKGHSHVYWYRQLPEEGLKFMVYLQKENIIDESGMPKERFSAEFPKEGPSILRIQQVVRGDSAAYFCASSKRGGPTDTQYFGPGTRLTVL.

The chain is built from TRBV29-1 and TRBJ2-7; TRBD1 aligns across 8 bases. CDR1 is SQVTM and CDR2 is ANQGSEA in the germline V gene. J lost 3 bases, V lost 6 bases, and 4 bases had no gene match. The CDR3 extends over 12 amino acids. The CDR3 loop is CSVGTGFYEQYF. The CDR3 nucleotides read TGCAGCGTGGGGACAGGTTTCTACGAGCAGTACTTC.

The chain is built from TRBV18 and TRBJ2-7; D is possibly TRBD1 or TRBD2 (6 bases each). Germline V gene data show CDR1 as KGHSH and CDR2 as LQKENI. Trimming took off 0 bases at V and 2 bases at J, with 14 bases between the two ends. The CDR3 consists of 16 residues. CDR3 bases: TGTGCCAGCTCACCACCCGGGGGCTCGAGGGCCTACGAGCAGTACTTC. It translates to CASSPPGGSRAYEQYF. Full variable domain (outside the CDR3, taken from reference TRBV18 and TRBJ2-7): NAGVMQNPRHLVRRRGQEARLRCSPMKGHSHVYWYRQLPEEGLKFMVYLQKENIIDESGMPKERFSAEFPKEGPSILRIQQVVRGDSAAYFCASSPPGGSRAYEQYFGPGTRLTVT.

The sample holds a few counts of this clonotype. The CDR3 region has the DNA TGCAGCGCTGGGACAGGGACTAACTATGGCTACACCTTC. It encodes CSAGTGTNYGYTF. The chain combines TRBV29-1 with TRBJ1-2; TRBD1 agrees at 9 bases. The CDR3 has 13 residues. Germline V gives CDR1 SQVTM, CDR2 ANQGSEA. With V trimmed by 7 bases and J by 0 bases, 3 bases remained unmatched.

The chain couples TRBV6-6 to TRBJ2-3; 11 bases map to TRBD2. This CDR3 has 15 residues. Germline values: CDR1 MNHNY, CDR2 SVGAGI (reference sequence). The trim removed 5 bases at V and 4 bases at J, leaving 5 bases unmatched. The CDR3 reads CASSTWTSGSDTQYF. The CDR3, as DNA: TGTGCCAGCAGTACCTGGACTAGCGGGTCAGATACGCAGTATTTT.

The CDR3 here is CSAPLGQARGDQYF. CDR3 DNA sequence: TGCAGTGCCCCCCTAGGACAGGCTCGGGGTGACCAGTACTTC. The V and J genes are TRBV20-1 and TRBJ2-5; 7 nucleotides align to TRBD1. Germline V lookup: CDR1 DFQATT, CDR2 SNEGSKA (reference sequence). This CDR3 contains 14 residues. With 6 bases clipped from V and 10 bases from J, the junction kept 17 bases outside the gene matches.

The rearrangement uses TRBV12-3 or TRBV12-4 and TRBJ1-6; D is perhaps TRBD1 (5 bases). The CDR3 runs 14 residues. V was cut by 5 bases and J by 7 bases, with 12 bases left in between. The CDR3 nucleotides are TGTGCCAGCAGTCCCACAGGAGGAAATTCACCCCTCCACTTT. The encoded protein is CASSPTGGNSPLHF.

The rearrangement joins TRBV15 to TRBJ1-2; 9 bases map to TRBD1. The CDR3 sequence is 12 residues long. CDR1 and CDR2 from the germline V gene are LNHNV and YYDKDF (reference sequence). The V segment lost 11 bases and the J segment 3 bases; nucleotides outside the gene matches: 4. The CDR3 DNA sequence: TGTGCCGCTGGGACAGGGCACTATGGCTACACCTTC. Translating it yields CAAGTGHYGYTF.

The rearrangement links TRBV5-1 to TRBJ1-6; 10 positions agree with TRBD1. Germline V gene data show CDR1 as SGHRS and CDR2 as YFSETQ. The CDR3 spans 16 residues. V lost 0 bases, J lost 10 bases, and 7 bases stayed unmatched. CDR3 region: CASSLGDRGLESPLHF. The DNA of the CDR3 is TGCGCCAGCAGCTTGGGGGACAGGGGCCTAGAGTCACCCCTCCACTTT.

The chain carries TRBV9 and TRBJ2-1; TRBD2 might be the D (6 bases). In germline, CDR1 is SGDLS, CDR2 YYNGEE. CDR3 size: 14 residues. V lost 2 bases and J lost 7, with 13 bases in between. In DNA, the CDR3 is TGTGCCAGCAGCGTTTGGGCTAGCGTGAATGAGCAGTTCTTC. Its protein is CASSVWASVNEQFF.

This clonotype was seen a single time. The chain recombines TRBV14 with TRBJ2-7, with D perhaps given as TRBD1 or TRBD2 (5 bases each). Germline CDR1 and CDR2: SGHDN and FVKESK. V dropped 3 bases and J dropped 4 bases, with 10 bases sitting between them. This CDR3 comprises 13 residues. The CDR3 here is CASSHVGAYEQYF. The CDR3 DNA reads TGTGCCAGCAGCCACGTCGGGGCGTACGAGCAGTACTTC.

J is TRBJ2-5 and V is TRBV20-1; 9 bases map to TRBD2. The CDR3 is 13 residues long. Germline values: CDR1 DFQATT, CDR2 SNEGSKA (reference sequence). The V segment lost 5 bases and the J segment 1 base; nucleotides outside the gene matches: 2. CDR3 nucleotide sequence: TGCAGTGCTGGGACTAGCCCCCAAGAGACCCAGTACTTC. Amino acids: CSAGTSPQETQYF.

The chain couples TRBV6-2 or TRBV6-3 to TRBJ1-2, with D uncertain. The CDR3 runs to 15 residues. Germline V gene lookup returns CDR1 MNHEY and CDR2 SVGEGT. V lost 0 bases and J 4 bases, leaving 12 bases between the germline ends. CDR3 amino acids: CASSYSMGRGYGYTF. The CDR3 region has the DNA TGTGCCAGCAGTTACTCGATGGGCAGAGGCTATGGCTACACCTTC.

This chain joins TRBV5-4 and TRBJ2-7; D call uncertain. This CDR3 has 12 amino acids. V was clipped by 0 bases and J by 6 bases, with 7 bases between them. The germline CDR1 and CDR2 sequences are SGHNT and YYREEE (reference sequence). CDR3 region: CASSLVRSEQYF. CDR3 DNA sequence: TGTGCCAGCAGCTTGGTGCGTAGCGAGCAGTACTTC.